This T cell receptor (beta chain) was documented in a study of T cells in Graves' hyperthyroidism and ophthalmopathy. Germline-derived CDR1 and CDR2 are DFQATT and SNEGSKA (reference sequence). Losses at the gene ends were 2 bases for V and 0 bases for J; bases not matched to a gene: 18. The CDR3 runs 19 residues. Researchers amplified the TCR beta CDR3 regions from RNA transcripts. Carried out on the TCR CDR3, a first-round RT-PCR used the HTBI primer set. TCRdb independently ran MiXCR on the multiplex PCR reads; one entry per CDR3 protein. The sample lists roughly 170,000 distinct CDR3 sequences; 9.4% were seen once. Patients aged 18 to 65 had newly diagnosed hyperthyroidism lasting under 2 months. Study results and limitations: Most expanded thyroid clonotypes above 0.001 also appeared in blood. From stable hyperthyroidism, ophthalmopathy was set apart by a 13 V-J model. The model forecast ophthalmopathy, anticipating it by a median 6.5 months before onset.

Regarding this clonotype: Its specificity is not known.

Sequenced: blood. The chain uses TRBV20-1 and TRBJ1-1, with 7 bases fitting TRBD1. This TCR derives from a young woman with Graves' hyperthyroidism that later progressed to Graves' ophthalmopathy. The CDR3 reads CSARSGTESRVYMNTEAFF. The CDR3 DNA sequence: TGCAGTGCTAGAAGCGGGACAGAGAGTAGGGTATACATGAACACTGAAGCTTTCTTT.